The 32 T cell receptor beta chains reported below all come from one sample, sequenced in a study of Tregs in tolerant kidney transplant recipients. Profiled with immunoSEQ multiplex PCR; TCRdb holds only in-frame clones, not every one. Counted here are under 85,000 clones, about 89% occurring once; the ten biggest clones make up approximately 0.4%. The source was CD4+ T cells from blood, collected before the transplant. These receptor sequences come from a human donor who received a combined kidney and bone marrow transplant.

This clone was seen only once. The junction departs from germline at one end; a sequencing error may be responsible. The CDR3 region is CASSLWTGPGNEQFF. DNA for the CDR3: TGTGCCAGCAGTCTATGGACAGGGCCGGGCAATGAGCAGTTCTTC. The rearrangement links TRBV28 to TRBJ2-1, with 8 nucleotides matching TRBD1. The CDR3 loop spans 15 amino acids. Germline lookup yields CDR1 MDHEN and CDR2 SYDVKM.

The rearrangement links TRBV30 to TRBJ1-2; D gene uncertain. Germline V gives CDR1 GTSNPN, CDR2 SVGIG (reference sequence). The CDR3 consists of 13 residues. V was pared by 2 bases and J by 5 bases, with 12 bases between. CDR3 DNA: TGTGCCTGGAGTTCTTCTGTATTATATGGCTACACCTTC. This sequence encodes CAWSSSVLYGYTF.

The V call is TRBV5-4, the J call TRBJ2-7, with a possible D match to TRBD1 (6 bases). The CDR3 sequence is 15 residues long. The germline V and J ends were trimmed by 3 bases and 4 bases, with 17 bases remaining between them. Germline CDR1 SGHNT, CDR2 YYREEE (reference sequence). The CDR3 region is CASSSGGQGFYEQYF. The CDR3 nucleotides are TGTGCCAGCAGCTCAGGCGGCCAGGGGTTTTACGAGCAGTACTTC.

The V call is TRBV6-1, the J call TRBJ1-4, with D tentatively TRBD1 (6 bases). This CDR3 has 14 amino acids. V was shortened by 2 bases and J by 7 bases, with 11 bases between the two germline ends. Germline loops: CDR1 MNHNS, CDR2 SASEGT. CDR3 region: CASSEQGQSEKLFF. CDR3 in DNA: TGTGCCAGCAGTGAACAGGGGCAAAGTGAAAAACTGTTTTTT.

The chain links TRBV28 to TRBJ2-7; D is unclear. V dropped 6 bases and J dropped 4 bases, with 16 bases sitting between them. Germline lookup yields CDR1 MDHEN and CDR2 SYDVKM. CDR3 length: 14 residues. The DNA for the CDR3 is TGTGCCAGCAGCTCACACCAAAGAGGTTACGAGCAGTACTTC. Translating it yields CASSSHQRGYEQYF. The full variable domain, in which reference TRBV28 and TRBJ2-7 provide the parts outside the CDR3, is DVKVTQSSRYLVKRTGEKVFLECVQDMDHENMFWYRQDPGLGLRLIYFSYDVKMKEKGDIPEGYSVSREKKERFSLILESASTNQTSMYLCASSSHQRGYEQYFGPGTRLTVT.

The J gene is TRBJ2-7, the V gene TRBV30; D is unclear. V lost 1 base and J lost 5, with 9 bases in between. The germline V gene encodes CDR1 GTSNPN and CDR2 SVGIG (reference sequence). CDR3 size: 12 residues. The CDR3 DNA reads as TGTGCCTGGAGTGACCCCCCGGACGAGCAGTACTTC. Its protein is CAWSDPPDEQYF. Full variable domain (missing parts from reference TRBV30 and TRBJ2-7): SQTIHQWPATLVQPVGSPLSLECTVEGTSNPNLYWYRQAAGRGLQLLFYSVGIGQISSEVPQNLSASRPQDRQFILSSKKLLLSDSGFYLCAWSDPPDEQYFGPGTRLTVT.

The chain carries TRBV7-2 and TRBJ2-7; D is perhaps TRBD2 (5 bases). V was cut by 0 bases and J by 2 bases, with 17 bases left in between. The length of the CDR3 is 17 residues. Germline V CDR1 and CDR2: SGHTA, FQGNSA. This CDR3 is CASSLALGGYNTYEQYF. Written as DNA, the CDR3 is TGTGCCAGCAGCTTAGCCTTAGGAGGATACAACACCTACGAGCAGTACTTC. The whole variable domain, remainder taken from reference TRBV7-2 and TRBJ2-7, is GAGVSQSPSNKVTEKGKDVELRCDPISGHTALYWYRQSLGQGLEFLIYFQGNSAPDKSGLPSDRFSAERTGGSVSTLTIQRTQQEDSAVYLCASSLALGGYNTYEQYFGPGTRLTVT.

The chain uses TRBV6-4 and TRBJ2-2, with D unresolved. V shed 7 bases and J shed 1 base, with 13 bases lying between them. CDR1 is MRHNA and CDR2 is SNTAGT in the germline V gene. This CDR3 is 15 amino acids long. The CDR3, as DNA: TGTGCCAGCAAGGAACAGCCTATGAACACCGGGGAGCTGTTTTTT. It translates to CASKEQPMNTGELFF.

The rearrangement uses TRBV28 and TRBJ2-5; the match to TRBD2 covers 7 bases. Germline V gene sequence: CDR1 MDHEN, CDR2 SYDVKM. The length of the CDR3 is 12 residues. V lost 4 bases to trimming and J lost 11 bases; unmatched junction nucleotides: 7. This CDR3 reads CASSSISGLQYF. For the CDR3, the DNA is TGTGCCAGCAGTTCCATTAGCGGGTTGCAGTACTTC.

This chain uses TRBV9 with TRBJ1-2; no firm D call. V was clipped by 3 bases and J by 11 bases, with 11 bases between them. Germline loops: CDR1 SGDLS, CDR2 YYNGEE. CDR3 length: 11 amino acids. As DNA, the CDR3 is TGTGCCAGCAGCGAGTCCTCTAGGTACACCTTC. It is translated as CASSESSRYTF.

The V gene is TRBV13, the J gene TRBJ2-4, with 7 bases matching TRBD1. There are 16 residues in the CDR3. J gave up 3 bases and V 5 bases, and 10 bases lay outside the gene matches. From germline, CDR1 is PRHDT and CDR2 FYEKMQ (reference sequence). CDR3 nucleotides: TGTGCCAGCAGCACACGACAGGGATATGGCAAAAACATTCAGTACTTC. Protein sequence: CASSTRQGYGKNIQYF.

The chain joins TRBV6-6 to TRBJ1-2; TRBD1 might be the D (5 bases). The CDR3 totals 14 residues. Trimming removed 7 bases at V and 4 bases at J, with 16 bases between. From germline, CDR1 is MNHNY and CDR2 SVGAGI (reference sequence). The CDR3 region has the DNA TGTGCCAGCAACTTGGGACGGGAGTCCTATGGCTACACCTTC. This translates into CASNLGRESYGYTF.

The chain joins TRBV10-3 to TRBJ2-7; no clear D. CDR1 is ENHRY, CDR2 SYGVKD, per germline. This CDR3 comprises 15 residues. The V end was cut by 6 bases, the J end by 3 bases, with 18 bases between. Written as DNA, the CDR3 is TGTGCCATCAGCGAAACTAACCCCGGTAACTACGAGCAGTACTTC. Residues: CAISETNPGNYEQYF.

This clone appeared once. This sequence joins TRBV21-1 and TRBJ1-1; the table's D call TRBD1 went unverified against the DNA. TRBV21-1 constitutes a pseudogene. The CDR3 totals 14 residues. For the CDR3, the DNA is TGTGCCAGCAATGGGACAGGACGGCCCACTGAAGCTTTCTTT. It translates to CASNGTGRPTEAFF.

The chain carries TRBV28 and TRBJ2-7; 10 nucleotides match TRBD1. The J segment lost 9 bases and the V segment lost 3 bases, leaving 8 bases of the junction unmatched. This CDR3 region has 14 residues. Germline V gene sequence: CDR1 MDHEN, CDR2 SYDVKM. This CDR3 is CASSFGRQGAVQYF. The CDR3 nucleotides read TGTGCCAGCAGTTTTGGTCGACAGGGGGCTGTGCAGTACTTC.

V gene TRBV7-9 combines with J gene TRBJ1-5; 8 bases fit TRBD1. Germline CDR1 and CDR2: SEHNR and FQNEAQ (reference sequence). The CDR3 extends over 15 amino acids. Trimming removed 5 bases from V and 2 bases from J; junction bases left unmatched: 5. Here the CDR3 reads CASSRRGQGNQPQHF. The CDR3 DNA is TGTGCCAGCAGCCGAAGGGGACAGGGCAATCAGCCCCAGCATTTT.

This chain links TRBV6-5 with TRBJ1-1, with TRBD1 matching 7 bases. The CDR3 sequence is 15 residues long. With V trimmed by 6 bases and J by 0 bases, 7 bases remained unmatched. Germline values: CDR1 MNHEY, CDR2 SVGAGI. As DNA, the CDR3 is TGTGCCAGCAGGGGACAGAAGGGAATGAACACTGAAGCTTTCTTT. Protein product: CASRGQKGMNTEAFF.

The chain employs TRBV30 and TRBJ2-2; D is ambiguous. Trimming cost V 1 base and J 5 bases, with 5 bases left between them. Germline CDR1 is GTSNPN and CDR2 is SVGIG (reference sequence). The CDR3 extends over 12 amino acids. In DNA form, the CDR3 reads TGTGCCTGGAGTGAGCAAACCGGGGAGCTGTTTTTT. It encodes CAWSEQTGELFF.

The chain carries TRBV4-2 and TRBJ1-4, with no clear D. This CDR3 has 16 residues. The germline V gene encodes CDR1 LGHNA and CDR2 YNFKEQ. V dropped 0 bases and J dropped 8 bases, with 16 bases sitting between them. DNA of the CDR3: TGTGCCAGCAGCCAAGATATACAGCAGAGTTACGAAAAACTGTTTTTT. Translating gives CASSQDIQQSYEKLFF.

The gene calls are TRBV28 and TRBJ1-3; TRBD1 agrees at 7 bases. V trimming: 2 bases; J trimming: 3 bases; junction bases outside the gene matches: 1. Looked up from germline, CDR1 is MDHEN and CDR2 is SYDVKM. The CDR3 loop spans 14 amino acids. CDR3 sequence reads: CASSLDRVGNTIYF. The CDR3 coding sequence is TGTGCCAGCAGTTTAGACAGGGTTGGAAACACCATATATTTT.

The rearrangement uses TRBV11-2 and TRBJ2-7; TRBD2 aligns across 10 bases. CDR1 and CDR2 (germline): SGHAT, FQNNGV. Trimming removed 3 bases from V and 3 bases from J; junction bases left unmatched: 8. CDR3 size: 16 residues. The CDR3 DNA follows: TGTGCCAGCAGCTTGGACCTAGCGGGAGCCGTCTACGAGCAGTACTTC. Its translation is CASSLDLAGAVYEQYF.

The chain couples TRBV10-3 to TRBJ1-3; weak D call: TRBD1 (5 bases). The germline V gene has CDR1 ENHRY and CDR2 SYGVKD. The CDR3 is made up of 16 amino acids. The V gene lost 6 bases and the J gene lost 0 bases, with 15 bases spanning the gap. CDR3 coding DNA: TGTGCCATCAGCGGACCGGGACTCCGCTCTGGAAACACCATATATTTT. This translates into CAISGPGLRSGNTIYF.

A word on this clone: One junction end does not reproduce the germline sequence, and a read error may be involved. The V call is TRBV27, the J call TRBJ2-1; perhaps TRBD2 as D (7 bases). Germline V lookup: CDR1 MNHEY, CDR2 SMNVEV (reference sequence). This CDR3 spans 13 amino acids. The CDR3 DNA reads TGTGCCAGCAGTCCGAGTAATCGGGGGGCTAAAATCTTC. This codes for CASSPSNRGAKIF.

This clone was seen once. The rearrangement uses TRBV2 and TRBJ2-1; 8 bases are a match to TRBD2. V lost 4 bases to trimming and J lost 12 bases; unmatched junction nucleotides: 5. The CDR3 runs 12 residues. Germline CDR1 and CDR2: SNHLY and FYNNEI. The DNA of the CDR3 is TGTGCCAGCAGTGTCAAACTAGCGGCGCAGTTCTTC. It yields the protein CASSVKLAAQFF.

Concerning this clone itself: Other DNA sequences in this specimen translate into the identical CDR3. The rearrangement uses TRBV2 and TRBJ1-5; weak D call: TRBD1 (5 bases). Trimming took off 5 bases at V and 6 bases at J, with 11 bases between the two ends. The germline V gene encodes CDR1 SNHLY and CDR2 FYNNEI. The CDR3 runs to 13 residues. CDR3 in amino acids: CASSPPRGQPQHF. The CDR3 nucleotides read TGTGCCAGCAGTCCCCCTAGGGGTCAGCCCCAGCATTTT.

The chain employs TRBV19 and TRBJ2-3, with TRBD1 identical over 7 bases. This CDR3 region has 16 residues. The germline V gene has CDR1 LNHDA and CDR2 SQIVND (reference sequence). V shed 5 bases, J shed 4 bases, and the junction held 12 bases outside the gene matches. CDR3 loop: CASSAFVDRLADTQYF. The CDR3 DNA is TGTGCCAGTAGTGCATTCGTGGACAGGTTGGCAGATACGCAGTATTTT.

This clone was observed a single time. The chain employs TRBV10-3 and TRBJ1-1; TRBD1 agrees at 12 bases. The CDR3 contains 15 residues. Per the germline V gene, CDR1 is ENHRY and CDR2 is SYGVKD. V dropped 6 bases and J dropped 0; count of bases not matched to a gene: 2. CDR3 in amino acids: CAIRGQGAVNTEAFF. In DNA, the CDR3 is TGTGCCATCAGGGGACAGGGGGCCGTGAACACTGAAGCTTTCTTT.

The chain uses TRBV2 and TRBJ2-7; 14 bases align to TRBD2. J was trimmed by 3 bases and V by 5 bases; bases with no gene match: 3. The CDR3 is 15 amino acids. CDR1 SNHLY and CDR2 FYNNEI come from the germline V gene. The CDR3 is CASSKGTSGGYEQYF. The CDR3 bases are TGTGCCAGCAGTAAGGGGACTAGCGGGGGCTACGAGCAGTACTTC.

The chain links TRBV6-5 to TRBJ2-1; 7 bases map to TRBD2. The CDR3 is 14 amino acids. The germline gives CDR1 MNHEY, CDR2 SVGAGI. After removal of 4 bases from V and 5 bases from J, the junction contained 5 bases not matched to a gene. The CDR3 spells CASSLQRDHNEQFF. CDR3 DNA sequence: TGTGCCAGCAGTTTACAGCGGGATCACAATGAGCAGTTCTTC.

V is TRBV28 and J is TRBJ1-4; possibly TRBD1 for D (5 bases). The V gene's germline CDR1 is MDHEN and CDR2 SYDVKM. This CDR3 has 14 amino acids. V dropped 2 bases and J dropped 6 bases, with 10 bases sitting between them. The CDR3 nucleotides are TGTGCCAGCAGTTTACAGGGTCTGTATGAAAAACTGTTTTTT. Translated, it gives CASSLQGLYEKLFF.

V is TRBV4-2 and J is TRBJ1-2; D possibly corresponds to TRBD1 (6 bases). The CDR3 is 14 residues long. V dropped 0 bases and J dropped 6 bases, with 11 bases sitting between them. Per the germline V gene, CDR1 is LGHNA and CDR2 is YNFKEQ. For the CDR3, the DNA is TGTGCCAGCAGCCAAGATTGGACAGTTGATGGCTACACCTTC. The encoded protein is CASSQDWTVDGYTF.

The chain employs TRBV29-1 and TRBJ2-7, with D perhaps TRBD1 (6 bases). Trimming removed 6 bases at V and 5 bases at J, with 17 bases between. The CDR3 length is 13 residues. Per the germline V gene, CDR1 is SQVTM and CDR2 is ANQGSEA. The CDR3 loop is CSVKQGNLDEQYF. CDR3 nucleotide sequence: TGCAGCGTAAAACAGGGAAATTTGGACGAGCAGTACTTC.